One sample yielded the 24 T cell receptor beta chains listed below, sequenced in a study of post-analysis software for immune sequencing data. Points from the study as a whole: About five TRBV segments were more frequent in patients than controls; TRBV5-6, TRBV5-1 and TRBV20-1 belonged to this group.

Their specific antigens are unknown. Libraries were made from TCR beta cDNA, and they carried unique molecular identifiers. TCRdb reanalysed the PCR reads using MiXCR and keeps one entry per CDR3 protein. The sample carries roughly 870,000 distinct CDR3 sequences, roughly 58% recorded once. The source material was blood. These receptors were obtained from a girl aged 10 to 17 with multiple sclerosis.

The chain links TRBV29-1 to TRBJ2-7; TRBD2 aligns across 8 bases. Germline V gene lookup returns CDR1 SQVTM and CDR2 ANQGSEA. The CDR3 contains 14 residues. After removal of 4 bases from V and 2 bases from J, the junction contained 7 bases not matched to a gene. The CDR3 loop reads CSVGISGTPYEQYF. The CDR3 DNA reads as TGCAGCGTTGGTATTAGCGGGACACCCTACGAGCAGTACTTC.

A few counts support this clonotype. This chain uses TRBV7-3 with TRBJ2-4; TRBD2 is a possible D gene (6 bases). V shed 1 base and J shed 0 bases, with 7 bases lying between them. There are 15 residues in the CDR3. Per germline, CDR1 SGHTA and CDR2 FQGTGA. This CDR3 reads CASSLNSGAKNIQYF. DNA of the CDR3: TGTGCCAGCAGCTTAAATAGCGGAGCCAAAAACATTCAGTACTTC.

V and J are TRBV28 and TRBJ2-5, with 7 bases that match TRBD2. The J call may be mistaken, given a closer DNA end match to TRBJ2-7. Germline CDR1 reads MDHEN; CDR2 reads SYDVKM. The CDR3 is 11 amino acids. The CDR3 bases are TGTGCCAGCAGGGGGGGGACCGAGCAGTACTTC. Translation: CASRGGTEQYF.

In its sample, this clonotype was seen a few times. The chain links TRBV7-8 to TRBJ2-3; D is uncertain. The CDR3 has 13 amino acids. Between the trimmed V and J ends, which lost 5 bases and 2 bases, there was a span of 8 bases. The germline CDR1 and CDR2 sequences are SGHVS and FQNEAQ. The CDR3 spells CASSPYSTDTQYF. CDR3 bases: TGTGCCAGCAGCCCCTACTCCACAGATACGCAGTATTTT. Together with reference TRBV7-8 and TRBJ2-3, the CDR3 gives the full variable domain: GAGVSQSPRYKVAKRGQDVALRCDPISGHVSLFWYQQALGQGPEFLTYFQNEAQLDKSGLPSDRFFAERPEGSVSTLKIQRTQQEDSAVYLCASSPYSTDTQYFGPGTRLTVL.

The J gene is TRBJ2-5, the V gene TRBV20-1; tentative D call: TRBD2 (5 bases). Trimming stripped 6 bases from V and 1 base from J, with 18 bases between. The V gene's germline CDR1 is DFQATT and CDR2 SNEGSKA (reference sequence). The CDR3 is 15 amino acids. The DNA for the CDR3 is TGCAGTGCCGCAAAGCCATGGGCGGGCCAAGAGACCCAGTACTTC. It encodes CSAAKPWAGQETQYF.

This clonotype occurred a few times. The rearrangement links TRBV20-1 to TRBJ2-4; weak D call: TRBD2 (5 bases). The V gene's germline CDR1 is DFQATT and CDR2 SNEGSKA (reference sequence). The CDR3 consists of 18 residues. V lost 7 bases and J 0 bases, leaving 25 bases between the germline ends. The CDR3 reads CSVIGSSGATLAKNIQYF. The CDR3 DNA is TGCAGTGTTATAGGGAGTTCGGGCGCCACCCTAGCCAAAAACATTCAGTACTTC.

The chain carries TRBV3-1 and TRBJ2-6; 12 bases match TRBD1. The junction had 10 bases not matched to a gene; V was cut back by 1 base and J by 0 bases. Germline CDR1 reads LGHDT; CDR2 reads YNNKEL (reference sequence). CDR3 length equals 21 residues. The CDR3 coding sequence is TGTGCCAGCAGCCAAGGGGACAGGGGGCGGTGGGCACTCTCTGGGGCCAACGTCCTGACTTTC. It translates to CASSQGDRGRWALSGANVLTF.

The chain uses TRBV29-1 and TRBJ1-2; D gene ambiguous. The CDR3 covers 18 residues. Germline V lookup: CDR1 SQVTM, CDR2 ANQGSEA. Trimming left V 0 bases short and J 3 bases short, with 23 bases between. CDR3 region: CSVEDPWQEGRRHYGYTF. CDR3 DNA: TGCAGCGTTGAAGATCCATGGCAGGAAGGCCGACGACACTATGGCTACACCTTC.

CDR3 coding DNA: TGCAGCGTTGAAGATCTCCAGTACTATGAGCAGTTCTTC. As protein: CSVEDLQYYEQFF. The chain recombines TRBV29-1 with TRBJ2-1; D call uncertain. V shed 0 bases and J shed 8 bases, with 11 bases lying between them. The germline CDR1 and CDR2 sequences are SQVTM and ANQGSEA. The CDR3 covers 13 residues.

The chain couples TRBV5-1 to TRBJ2-3; tentatively, D is TRBD1 (5 bases). The ends were cut back, 5 bases at V and 2 bases at J, with 18 bases in the middle. CDR3 length: 16 residues. Germline V gene lookup returns CDR1 SGHRS and CDR2 YFSETQ. The CDR3: CASSLVTGLVTDTQYF. CDR3 coding DNA: TGCGCCAGCAGTCTTGTAACAGGTTTAGTCACAGATACGCAGTATTTT.

This clonotype occurred many times. The chain carries TRBV6-1 and TRBJ2-3; 9 bases match TRBD2. From germline, CDR1 is MNHNS and CDR2 SASEGT. Trimming removed 5 bases from V and 6 bases from J; junction bases left unmatched: 6. The CDR3 is 14 amino acids. DNA for the CDR3: TGTGCCAGCAGTCCAGTCGGACTAGCGGATACGCAGTATTTT. Protein: CASSPVGLADTQYF.

This clonotype turned up a few times. This rearrangement joins TRBV6-5 to TRBJ2-1; 10 bases align to TRBD2. Germline V CDR1 and CDR2: MNHEY, SVGAGI. The CDR3 totals 16 residues. The J segment lost 9 bases and the V segment lost 5 bases, leaving 13 bases of the junction unmatched. The CDR3 region has the DNA TGTGCCAGCAGTCATTTGCAAGCGGGAGGGCCTGGTGAGCAGTTCTTC. It yields the protein CASSHLQAGGPGEQFF.

There are a few counts of this clonotype. The chain joins TRBV6-5 to TRBJ2-7; possibly TRBD2 for D (7 bases). Trimming took off 0 bases at V and 2 bases at J, with 8 bases between the two ends. The germline gives CDR1 MNHEY, CDR2 SVGAGI. CDR3 length: 14 amino acids. CDR3: CASSYSGGPYEQYF. The CDR3 region has the DNA TGTGCCAGCAGTTACTCGGGGGGGCCCTACGAGCAGTACTTC.

This chain joins TRBV7-6 and TRBJ2-5, with D perhaps matching TRBD1 or TRBD2 (5 bases each). This CDR3 spans 15 amino acids. The ends were cut back, 2 bases at V and 11 bases at J, with 21 bases in the middle. Germline V CDR1 and CDR2: SGHVS, FNYEAQ. CDR3 region: CASSLSSPPLGEQYF. In DNA form, the CDR3 reads TGTGCCAGCAGCTTATCGTCCCCTCCTCTGGGGGAGCAGTACTTC.

This clonotype appeared a few times. The chain combines TRBV10-3 with TRBJ1-1; 10 bases are a match to TRBD1. Germline V lookup: CDR1 ENHRY, CDR2 SYGVKD. This CDR3 contains 15 residues. V was pared by 5 bases and J by 1 base, with 4 bases of the junction left unmatched. The CDR3 DNA sequence: TGTGCCATCAGTCCTGGACAGGGGGAGAACACTGAAGCTTTCTTT. Residues: CAISPGQGENTEAFF.

This rearrangement joins TRBV7-8 to TRBJ2-3, with D unclear. The V gene lost 4 bases and the J gene lost 5 bases, with 16 bases spanning the gap. The CDR3 is 15 amino acids. The germline CDR1 and CDR2 sequences are SGHVS and FQNEAQ. CDR3 DNA sequence: TGTGCCAGCAGCTCCGCCGCTCGTAGTGTAGATACGCAGTATTTT. It encodes CASSSAARSVDTQYF.

The chain combines TRBV12-3 or TRBV12-4 with TRBJ2-1; 7 bases are shared with TRBD1. J was trimmed by 3 bases and V by 5 bases; bases with no gene match: 4. The CDR3 consists of 14 residues. The CDR3 nucleotides are TGTGCCAGCAGTCCCGGGGACAGCTACAATGAGCAGTTCTTC. Translation gives CASSPGDSYNEQFF.

V is TRBV24-1 and J is TRBJ1-1; D is unclear. With 7 bases removed from V and 1 base from J, the gap between germline ends came to 9 bases. The V gene's germline CDR1 is KGHDR and CDR2 SFDVKD. This CDR3 comprises 13 residues. In DNA, the CDR3 is TGTGCCACCAGAGCGACCGAGAACACTGAAGCTTTCTTT. This gives the protein CATRATENTEAFF.

In DNA, the CDR3 is TGTGCCAGCAGCTTGTACGGGTTATCCTATAATTCACCCCTCCACTTT. As protein: CASSLYGLSYNSPLHF. The chain recombines TRBV5-6 with TRBJ1-6; D gene unclear. Germline values: CDR1 SGHDT, CDR2 YYEEEE. CDR3 length equals 16 residues. V was shortened by 1 base and J by 1 base, with 9 bases between the two germline ends.

This clonotype was seen repeatedly, ten times or more. The rearrangement uses TRBV29-1 and TRBJ1-2; D may be TRBD1 (5 bases). The germline CDR1 and CDR2 sequences are SQVTM and ANQGSEA. V was shortened by 1 base and J by 1 base, with 10 bases between the two germline ends. The CDR3 extends over 14 amino acids. The CDR3 here is CSVEGRGLNYGYTF. DNA for the CDR3: TGCAGCGTTGAAGGCCGGGGCCTTAACTATGGCTACACCTTC.

This clonotype showed up just a few times. V usage is TRBV10-1 and J usage is TRBJ2-7; a possible D gene is TRBD2 (6 bases). Germline V gene data show CDR1 as WNHNN and CDR2 as SYGVQD (reference sequence). V gave up 5 bases and J gave up 5 bases, with 16 bases separating them. The CDR3 is made up of 14 amino acids. CDR3: CASSLTFGGNEQYF. Written as DNA, the CDR3 is TGCGCCAGCAGTTTAACGTTCGGAGGGAACGAGCAGTACTTC.

A note on this clonotype: The junction departs from the called germline gene at one end, perhaps through a read error. The chain has TRBV5-6 and TRBJ2-5; 12 bases match TRBD1. The CDR3 extends over 16 amino acids. The germline V gene encodes CDR1 SGHDT and CDR2 YYEEEE. CDR3 loop: CASSARDRGRWETQHF. The CDR3 DNA reads TGTGCCAGCAGCGCCCGGGACAGGGGGCGATGGGAGACCCAGCACTTC.

This clonotype was seen a single time. The chain combines TRBV5-6 with TRBJ1-2; D ambiguous. V lost 4 bases, J lost 8 bases, and 15 bases lay in between. CDR3 length equals 13 residues. Germline V gene sequence: CDR1 SGHDT, CDR2 YYEEEE. Here the CDR3 DNA reads TGTGCCAGCAGCCCGCTTACCCGGTCCGGCTACACCTTC. This sequence encodes CASSPLTRSGYTF.

J is TRBJ2-3 and V is TRBV29-1; D call uncertain. This CDR3 has 15 amino acids. V shed 7 bases and J shed 0 bases, with 17 bases lying between them. Looked up from germline, CDR1 is SQVTM and CDR2 is ANQGSEA. The CDR3 bases are TGCAGCGCTGTAATTGGTGGTTCTAGCACAGATACGCAGTATTTT. Translation: CSAVIGGSSTDTQYF.